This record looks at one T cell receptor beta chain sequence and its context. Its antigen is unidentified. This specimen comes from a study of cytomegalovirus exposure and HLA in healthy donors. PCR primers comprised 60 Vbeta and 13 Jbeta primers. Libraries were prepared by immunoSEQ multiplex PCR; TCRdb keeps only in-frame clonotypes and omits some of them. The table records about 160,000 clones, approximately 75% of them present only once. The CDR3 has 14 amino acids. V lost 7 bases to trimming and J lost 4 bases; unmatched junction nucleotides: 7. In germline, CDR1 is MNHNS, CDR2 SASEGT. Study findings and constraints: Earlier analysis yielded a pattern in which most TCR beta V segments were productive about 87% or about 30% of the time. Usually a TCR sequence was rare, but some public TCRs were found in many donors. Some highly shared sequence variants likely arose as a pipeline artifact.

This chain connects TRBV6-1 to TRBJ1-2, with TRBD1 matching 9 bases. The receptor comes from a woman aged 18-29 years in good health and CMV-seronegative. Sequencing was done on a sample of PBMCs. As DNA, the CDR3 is TGTGCCAGCATAGGGACAGGGACGGTCTATGGCTACACCTTC. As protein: CASIGTGTVYGYTF.